One sample yielded the 2 T cell receptor beta chains listed below, sequenced in a study of blood T cell repertoires in COVID-19. The table came from immunoSEQ multiplex PCR; TCRdb's copy has only in-frame clones and leaves some out. The sample has fewer than 450,000 clones; 85% to 90% are singletons. The specimen was peripheral blood. The receptors stem from a woman between 45 and 65 years old with COVID-19, enrolled during active disease.

The chain recombines TRBV20-1 with TRBJ1-5; D is unclear. Trimming left V 3 bases short and J 5 bases short, with 11 bases between. Germline assignment: CDR1 DFQATT and CDR2 SNEGSKA (reference sequence). This CDR3 is 13 amino acids long. CDR3 residues: CSASSVLDQPQHF. The CDR3 DNA follows: TGCAGTGCTAGTTCCGTACTCGATCAGCCCCAGCATTTT.

The rearrangement uses TRBV12-3 or TRBV12-4 and TRBJ1-1, with 8 bases aligning to TRBD1. This CDR3 region has 12 residues. V gave up 6 bases and J gave up 7 bases; unmatched junction bases: 4. CDR3 amino acids: CASSLTGVEAFF. In nucleotides, the CDR3 is TGTGCCAGCAGCTTGACAGGGGTTGAAGCTTTCTTT.